This TCR beta chain was sequenced in a study of blood T cell repertoires in COVID-19. On the study more broadly: The United States, Italy and Spain were the sources of the acute and convalescent COVID-19 samples. PBMCs, B-cell-depleted T cells, or T cells provided the cDNA or gDNA that made up the material.

Regarding this clone: At one end, the junction sequence differs from germline, possibly due to a read error.

Assay used: immunoSEQ multiplex PCR; TCRdb lists only in-frame clones, some missing. The sample has approximately 110,000 clones; 65% to 90% are singletons. The germline V gene encodes CDR1 SGHRS and CDR2 YFSETQ. CDR3 size: 13 residues. The gene calls are TRBV5-1 and TRBJ1-4, with TRBD1 matching 10 bases. This clonotype originated in an elderly man with acute or convalescent COVID-19. The specimen sequenced was peripheral blood. In nucleotides, the CDR3 is TGCGCCAGCAGCTTGGCGGGCCGGGACAGGGGTGTTTTT. It translates to CASSLAGRDRGVF.